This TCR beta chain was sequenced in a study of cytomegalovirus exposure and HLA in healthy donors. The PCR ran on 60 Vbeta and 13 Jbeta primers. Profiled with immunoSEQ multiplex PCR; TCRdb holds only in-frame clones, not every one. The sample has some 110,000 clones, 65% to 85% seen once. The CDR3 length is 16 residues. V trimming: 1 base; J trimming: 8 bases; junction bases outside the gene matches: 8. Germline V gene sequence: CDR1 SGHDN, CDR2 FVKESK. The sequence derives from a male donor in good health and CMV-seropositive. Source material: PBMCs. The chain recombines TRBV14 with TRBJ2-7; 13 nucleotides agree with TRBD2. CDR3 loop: CASSQASVLAGGKQYF. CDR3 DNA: TGTGCCAGCAGCCAAGCGTCTGTACTAGCGGGAGGGAAGCAGTACTTC.